What follows is one T cell receptor beta chain and its context. Its specificity is unknown. These data originate in a study of cytomegalovirus exposure and HLA in healthy donors. The wider study: The approximately 120 validation repertoires were reported in a later analysis to have been generated on the same platform as the 666 first-cohort repertoires.

The V and J ends lost 4 bases and 5 bases, in that order; junction bases with no gene match: 2. CDR1 and CDR2 (germline): SGHTS, YDEGEE. There are 15 residues in the CDR3. Sequenced by immunoSEQ multiplex PCR; TCRdb stores in-frame clones only, minus some. The data show about 98,000 clones, with roughly 90% seen just once and 5.5% to 7% held by the top ten. Study results and caveats: Listed as cytomegalovirus-associated were over 150 TCR beta chains. High specificity and sensitivity for cytomegalovirus status were reported for the classifier. Subsequent analysis showed first-cohort TCR clusters tending to co-occur in 120 or so validation repertoires.

This receptor was obtained from a man aged 18 to 29 in good health and CMV-seropositive. The chain links TRBV5-8 to TRBJ2-5, with 16 bases fitting TRBD2. Sequences were obtained from PBMCs. The CDR3 here is CASSGGLAGGETQYF. In nucleotides, the CDR3 is TGTGCCAGCAGCGGGGGACTAGCGGGAGGGGAGACCCAGTACTTC.